The 24 T cell receptor beta chains below were found in one sample sequenced in a study of regulatory T cells in long-lasting Graves disease. Time point in this sample: persistent/refractory GD, antithyroid drugs over 5 years with positive TRAb. Researchers made the TCR library from RNA that was extracted from PBMCs. Arm-PCR of CDR3 regions with iRepertoire HTBI primers generated TCR beta libraries. TCRdb fed the multiplex PCR reads into MiXCR, producing one record per CDR3 protein. The table lists hundreds of thousands of distinct CDR3 sequences, less than 25% of them singletons. Sequencing used peripheral blood mononuclear cells (PBMCs), obtained when the disease was refractory, from a patient treated with antithyroid drugs. These receptor sequences come from a female donor with Graves disease.

This clonotype was detected ten times or more. J is TRBJ2-7 and V is TRBV7-2, with 7 positions matching TRBD1. Trimming at V came to 5 bases and at J to 4 bases, leaving 5 bases not matched to a gene. The CDR3 totals 13 residues. Germline loops: CDR1 SGHTA, CDR2 FQGNSA. CDR3 nucleotides: TGTGCCAGCAGCATGACAGGGCGTTACGAGCAGTACTTC. Translating it yields CASSMTGRYEQYF. Full variable domain (rest looked up from reference TRBV7-2 and TRBJ2-7): GAGVSQSPSNKVTEKGKDVELRCDPISGHTALYWYRQSLGQGLEFLIYFQGNSAPDKSGLPSDRFSAERTGGSVSTLTIQRTQQEDSAVYLCASSMTGRYEQYFGPGTRLTVT.

This clonotype showed up just a few times. This chain uses TRBV5-1 with TRBJ2-5; D call uncertain. The CDR3 totals 13 residues. Germline lookup yields CDR1 SGHRS and CDR2 YFSETQ. Deletions cut 3 bases from V and 3 bases from J, with 9 bases between. CDR3 in DNA: TGCGCCAGCAGCTCTGGAGCTGAAGAGACCCAGTACTTC. It specifies CASSSGAEETQYF.

This clonotype was recorded many times. The J gene is TRBJ1-4, the V gene TRBV28; D perhaps matches TRBD1 (6 bases). The CDR3 extends over 14 amino acids. Germline assignment: CDR1 MDHEN and CDR2 SYDVKM. Trimming took off 3 bases at V and 6 bases at J, with 11 bases between the two ends. Here the CDR3 DNA reads TGTGCCAGCAGTTTCGGGGGCCTGGATGAAAAACTGTTTTTT. It is translated as CASSFGGLDEKLFF.

This clonotype turned up a few times. This chain uses TRBV12-3 or TRBV12-4 with TRBJ2-1; D call uncertain. The CDR3 loop spans 12 amino acids. Trimming took 6 bases from V and 5 from J, leaving 8 bases between them. Written as DNA, the CDR3 is TGTGCCAGCAGCGCCCTTGACAATGAGCAGTTCTTC. Translating gives CASSALDNEQFF.

The V gene is TRBV15, the J gene TRBJ2-3; D may be TRBD2 (6 bases). The CDR3 is 15 residues long. V was pared by 1 base and J by 2 bases, with 10 bases between. CDR1 is LNHNV and CDR2 is YYDKDF in the germline V gene (reference sequence). CDR3 region: CATSRAGRNTDTQYF. The CDR3, as DNA: TGTGCCACCAGCAGAGCGGGGAGGAACACAGATACGCAGTATTTT.

This clonotype was picked up many times. The CDR3 DNA is TGTGCCAGCAGTCCCTCCGGGACTAGTTTATCCGAGCAGTACTTC. This gives the protein CASSPSGTSLSEQYF. This sequence joins TRBV28 and TRBJ2-7, with 8 bases that match TRBD2. The V gene's germline CDR1 is MDHEN and CDR2 SYDVKM. V lost 5 bases and J lost 6; bases outside the gene matches: 12. The CDR3 covers 15 residues. The variable domain in full, with the rest retrieved from reference TRBV28 and TRBJ2-7, is DVKVTQSSRYLVKRTGEKVFLECVQDMDHENMFWYRQDPGLGLRLIYFSYDVKMKEKGDIPEGYSVSREKKERFSLILESASTNQTSMYLCASSPSGTSLSEQYFGPGTRLTVT.

This clonotype was detected ten times or more. This chain connects TRBV28 to TRBJ2-5, with 9 bases lining up with TRBD1. The CDR3 is 15 amino acids. Trimming cost V 6 bases and J 4 bases; bases outside gene matches: 9. Germline lookup yields CDR1 MDHEN and CDR2 SYDVKM. CDR3 region: CASSPHRDRVETQYF. The CDR3 coding sequence is TGTGCCAGCAGCCCCCACCGGGACAGGGTAGAGACCCAGTACTTC.

This clonotype showed up just a few times. The chain combines TRBV4-3 with TRBJ2-5; weak D call: TRBD1 (6 bases). The V end lost 0 bases, the J end lost 2 bases, and 10 bases lay between the germline ends. CDR3 length: 15 residues. The germline V gene encodes CDR1 LGHNA and CDR2 YSLEER. The chain's CDR3 is CASSQDRGIQETQYF. As DNA, the CDR3 is TGCGCCAGCAGCCAAGACAGGGGAATTCAAGAGACCCAGTACTTC.

This clonotype was seen more than once but under ten times. The chain couples TRBV19 to TRBJ2-4, with 10 bases aligning to TRBD1. CDR1 is LNHDA, CDR2 SQIVND, per germline (reference sequence). CDR3 length equals 17 residues. After removal of 5 bases from V and 0 bases from J, the junction contained 7 bases not matched to a gene. CDR3: CASSQGTGVKAKNIQYF. Here the CDR3 DNA reads TGTGCCAGTAGTCAAGGGACAGGGGTTAAAGCCAAAAACATTCAGTACTTC.

In DNA form, the CDR3 reads TGCGCCAGCAGCCCTGCGATAGAGCAGTTCTTC. Protein product: CASSPAIEQFF. The chain uses TRBV5-1 and TRBJ2-1; no reliable D call. CDR1 and CDR2 from the germline V gene are SGHRS and YFSETQ. This CDR3 is 11 amino acids long. Trimming took off 4 bases at V and 10 bases at J, with 9 bases between the two ends.

This chain joins TRBV30 and TRBJ1-5; possible D gene TRBD1, 6 bases. With 0 bases removed from V and 5 bases from J, the gap between germline ends came to 14 bases. CDR1 and CDR2 from the germline V gene are GTSNPN and SVGIG (reference sequence). The CDR3 covers 15 residues. The CDR3 coding sequence is TGTGCCTGGAGTGTAACGAGGGGGGCGCATCAGCCCCAGCATTTT. It encodes CAWSVTRGAHQPQHF.

The rearrangement links TRBV10-3 to TRBJ2-2, with D uncertain. The V end was cut by 3 bases, the J end by 4 bases, with 6 bases between. Looked up from germline, CDR1 is ENHRY and CDR2 is SYGVKD. CDR3 length: 13 residues. Here the CDR3 reads CAISDQPTGELFF. Here the CDR3 DNA reads TGTGCCATCAGTGATCAACCCACCGGGGAGCTGTTTTTT.

Ten or more counts support this clonotype. The chain combines TRBV6-1 with TRBJ1-1; 8 bases match TRBD1. J gave up 1 base and V 7 bases, and 11 bases lay outside the gene matches. The CDR3 totals 16 residues. The V gene's germline CDR1 is MNHNS and CDR2 SASEGT. This CDR3 is CASKDRGINRNTEAFF. For the CDR3, the DNA is TGTGCCAGCAAAGACAGGGGCATTAATCGGAACACTGAAGCTTTCTTT.

This clonotype was detected once. The gene calls are TRBV11-2 and TRBJ1-1, with D maybe TRBD1 (6 bases). Germline V CDR1 and CDR2: SGHAT, FQNNGV. The V and J ends lost 4 bases and 5 bases respectively, with 20 bases between them. CDR3 length equals 16 residues. The CDR3 DNA reads as TGTGCCAGCAGCTCCTCCCTTTCGGGGGCCGGGACTGAAGCTTTCTTT. It specifies CASSSSLSGAGTEAFF. The complete variable domain, with remaining parts taken from reference TRBV11-2 and TRBJ1-1, reads EAGVAQSPRYKIIEKRQSVAFWCNPISGHATLYWYQQILGQGPKLLIQFQNNGVVDDSQLPKDRFSAERLKGVDSTLKIQPAKLEDSAVYLCASSSSLSGAGTEAFFGQGTRLTVV.

V and J are TRBV19 and TRBJ2-7, with TRBD1 matching 8 bases. The V and J ends lost 4 bases and 1 base, in that order; junction bases with no gene match: 6. From germline, CDR1 is LNHDA and CDR2 SQIVND (reference sequence). This CDR3 spans 15 amino acids. The CDR3 sequence: CASSKDREGSYEQYF. DNA of the CDR3: TGTGCCAGTAGTAAGGACAGGGAAGGATCCTACGAGCAGTACTTC.

This clonotype showed up just once. The DNA for the CDR3 is TGTGCCAGCAGTTTAGCCCTGGGACTAGCGGGATACACCGGGGAGCTGTTTTTT. Translating it yields CASSLALGLAGYTGELFF. The V gene is TRBV12-3 or TRBV12-4, the J gene TRBJ2-2; 13 positions agree with TRBD2. This CDR3 contains 18 residues. Germline trimming cut 0 bases from V and 3 bases from J; bases unmatched to any gene: 4.

Ten or more counts support this clonotype. J is TRBJ2-5 and V is TRBV27, with TRBD2 matching 8 bases. TRBJ2-1 explains the end of the DNA better; the J call may be wrong. From germline, CDR1 is MNHEY and CDR2 SMNVEV (reference sequence). The CDR3 totals 16 residues. CDR3 coding DNA: TGTGCCAGCGGCCTACCGGGACTAGTGAAGGGCTATGAGCAGTTCTTC. Its translation: CASGLPGLVKGYEQFF.

This clonotype was detected many times. The chain links TRBV12-3 or TRBV12-4 to TRBJ1-4, with D possibly being TRBD1 (6 bases). V was shortened by 3 bases and J by 4 bases, with 12 bases between the two germline ends. This CDR3 spans 15 amino acids. The CDR3 bases are TGTGCCAGCAGTTTGGCACAGGGCGTTAATGAAAAACTGTTTTTT. Protein product: CASSLAQGVNEKLFF.

V gene TRBV20-1 combines with J gene TRBJ2-7, with TRBD2 as a possible D gene (6 bases). CDR1 is DFQATT and CDR2 is SNEGSKA in the germline V gene (reference sequence). The CDR3 runs 17 residues. The V end lost 6 bases, the J end lost 0 bases, and 24 bases lay between the germline ends. CDR3: CSAPPGLGSQSSYEQYF. The CDR3 nucleotides are TGCAGTGCCCCACCGGGACTGGGCTCCCAAAGCTCCTACGAGCAGTACTTC.

This clonotype was seen a single time. This chain uses TRBV29-1 with TRBJ2-5, with D unresolved. The CDR3 totals 11 residues. The V gene lost 8 bases and the J gene lost 4 bases, with 11 bases spanning the gap. Looked up from germline, CDR1 is SQVTM and CDR2 is ANQGSEA. Here the CDR3 reads CSPRVGETQYF. DNA of the CDR3: TGCAGCCCCCGGGTAGGAGAGACCCAGTACTTC. Supplemented by reference TRBV29-1 and TRBJ2-5, the full variable domain reads SAVISQKPSRDICQRGTSLTIQCQVDSQVTMMFWYRQQPGQSLTLIATANQGSEATYESGFVIDKFPISRPNLTFSTLTVSNMSPEDSSIYLCSPRVGETQYFGPGTRLLVL.

Points on this clonotype: Being one base from a much bigger clone, this may be a read error. This sequence joins TRBV28 and TRBJ1-5, with TRBD1 as a possible D gene (6 bases). This CDR3 has 14 amino acids. In germline, CDR1 is MDHEN, CDR2 SYDVKM. Trimming pared 5 bases from V and 4 bases from J, leaving 12 bases between. The CDR3 DNA follows: TGTGCCAGCAGTCGGGGGGCAAGTAATCAGCCCCAGCATTTT. Encoded protein: CASSRGASNQPQHF.

This chain connects TRBV6-5 to TRBJ2-7; D not certain. V lost 2 bases to trimming and J lost 3 bases, with 11 bases between them. Germline lookup yields CDR1 MNHEY and CDR2 SVGAGI. The CDR3 loop spans 14 amino acids. CDR3 DNA sequence: TGTGCCAGCAGTTACGGAGTTAGTAACTACGAGCAGTACTTC. It specifies CASSYGVSNYEQYF.

DNA for the CDR3: TGCGCCAGCAGCCAAGATCCGCCAGGGGCCTATGGCTACACCTTC. Encoded protein: CASSQDPPGAYGYTF. The chain is built from TRBV4-1 and TRBJ1-2, with D possibly being TRBD1 (6 bases). CDR1 and CDR2 from the germline V gene are MGHRA and YSYEKL. The V end was cut by 0 bases, the J end by 4 bases, with 12 bases between. The CDR3 extends over 15 amino acids.

As to this clonotype: This sequence may be a read error, since a much larger clone differs from it by one base. This chain connects TRBV6-5 to TRBJ1-2, with no clear D. The CDR3 loop spans 15 amino acids. V shed 0 bases and J shed 0 bases, with 8 bases lying between them. CDR1 is MNHEY and CDR2 is SVGAGI in the germline V gene. This chain's CDR3 is CASSYSNAANYGYTF. CDR3 DNA sequence: TGTGCCAGCAGTTACTCTAACGCGGCTAACTATGGCTACACCTTC.